The T cell receptor beta chain under discussion was sequenced for a study of blood T cell repertoires in COVID-19. Trimming removed 5 bases at V and 0 bases at J, with 16 bases between. CDR1 and CDR2 from the germline V gene are SEHNR and FQNEAQ (reference sequence). This CDR3 spans 16 amino acids. In the source study's methods: Estimates of nucleated cell counts were drawn from the amplification of reference gene primers. The method was immunoSEQ multiplex PCR; TCRdb's version includes in-frame clones alone and lacks a portion of them. V, J and clone size were drawn from that table, and D and trimming were deduced from the DNA. The repertoire has 300,000 to 450,000 clones, around 87% of them found once; the top ten carry less than 11%. Enrolled during active infection, Seattle patients were then followed longitudinally.

This receptor was identified in a woman aged 25-40 years with COVID-19, enrolled during active disease. This chain joins TRBV7-9 and TRBJ2-5; D perhaps matches TRBD2 (5 bases). The sample taken for sequencing was peripheral blood. CDR3 nucleotide sequence: TGTGCCAGCAGCCCCCCCACTAGTGGTTACCAAGAGACCCAGTACTTC. It yields the protein CASSPPTSGYQETQYF.